This T cell receptor beta chain was recorded in a study of T cell responses to AZD1222 COVID-19 vaccine. General study results and limits: Seropositivity was recorded at baseline in only 6 or 7 AZD1222 recipients.

To note about this clone: Antigen unknown.

The repertoire was sequenced with immunoSEQ multiplex PCR; TCRdb's copy has only in-frame clones and lacks some. The sample has under 200,000 clones, 94% seen once; the top ten hold approximately 0.6%. Germline V CDR1 and CDR2: MNHEY, SMNVEV (reference sequence). CDR3 length: 14 amino acids. V lost 11 bases and J lost 4, with 20 bases in between. The sequence was collected from an adult in good health. The gene calls are TRBV27 and TRBJ2-5; maybe TRBD1 (6 bases). The source material was peripheral blood, sampled on day 0 of AZD1222 vaccination. The CDR3 bases are TGTGCCGAGGCCCGGGGACAATCATTAGAGACCCAGTACTTC. Amino acid sequence: CAEARGQSLETQYF.